A selection of T cell receptor beta chains follows, all from one sample in a study of blood T cell repertoires in COVID-19. Assay: immunoSEQ multiplex PCR; the TCRdb copy retains only in-frame clones and omits some. The sample includes some 80,000 clones, roughly 88% seen only once; the top ten take about 2.7%. Sample: peripheral blood. These receptors were obtained from a human donor in a cohort sampled during active COVID-19. Both conserved end residues are part of each CDR3. D genes are given only for firm matches. Clone size is not always given. Where it is, it says once, few, many or a class for expanded clones.

length: 15
V: TRBV5-6
J: TRBJ2-4
D: NA
size: NA
DNA: TGTGCCAGCAGCTTGGTGGGGGCGGCCAAAAACATTCAGTACTTC
CDR3: CASSLVGAAKNIQYF

length: 14
V: TRBV7-2
J: TRBJ2-7
D: TRBD1
size: NA
DNA: TGTGCCAGCAGCTTCGGACAGGGGGCTTTCGAGCAGTACTTC
CDR3: CASSFGQGAFEQYF

length: 16
V: TRBV3-1/TRBV3-2
J: TRBJ2-2
D: TRBD2
size: NA
DNA: TGTGCCAGCAGCCCTCGACTAGCGTTGATCACCGGGGAGCTGTTTTTT
CDR3: CASSPRLALITGELFF

length: 14
V: TRBV2
J: TRBJ1-2
D: TRBD1
size: once
DNA: TGTGCCAGCAGGAAGTTGGACAGGGACTATGGCTACACCTTC
CDR3: CASRKLDRDYGYTF

length: 19
V: TRBV11-2
J: TRBJ2-1
D: NA
size: NA
DNA: TGTGCCAGCAGCTTGTTAACGTCCGGCCTTGGTGGGGCATACAATGAGCAGTTCTTC
CDR3: CASSLLTSGLGGAYNEQFF

length: 13
V: TRBV4-3
J: TRBJ2-3
D: NA
size: NA
DNA: TGCGCCAGCAGCCAAGATTCGGGAGATACGCAGTATTTT
CDR3: CASSQDSGDTQYF

length: 19
V: TRBV7-2
J: TRBJ2-3
D: TRBD2
size: NA
DNA: TGTGCCAGCAGCTTGATTGCGGGAGGGGAACCCTCTAGCACAGATACGCAGTATTTT
CDR3: CASSLIAGGEPSSTDTQYF

length: 17
V: TRBV6-2/TRBV6-3
J: TRBJ2-2
D: TRBD2
size: NA
DNA: TGTGCCAGCAGTTACTCTTTAGCGGGGGTCAACACCGGGGAGCTGTTTTTT
CDR3: CASSYSLAGVNTGELFF

length: 14
V: TRBV2
J: TRBJ2-1
D: TRBD1
size: NA
DNA: TGTGCCAGCCTCGGACAGGGGAAAGGCAATGAGCAGTTCTTC
CDR3: CASLGQGKGNEQFF

length: 19
V: TRBV18
J: TRBJ2-1
D: TRBD2
size: NA
DNA: TGTGCCAGCTCACCAAGGACACCTAGCGGGAGGGCCCTCAACAATGAGCAGTTCTTC
CDR3: CASSPRTPSGRALNNEQFF

length: 11
V: TRBV5-4
J: TRBJ2-5
D: NA
size: once
DNA: TGTGCCAGCAGCTCCGGAGAGACCCAGTACTTC
CDR3: CASSSGETQYF

length: 15
V: TRBV5-6
J: TRBJ1-3
D: TRBD1
size: NA
DNA: TGTGCCAGCAGCGGCCGGGACAGGGACGGAAACACCATATATTTT
CDR3: CASSGRDRDGNTIYF

length: 16
V: TRBV7-8
J: TRBJ1-2
D: NA
size: few
DNA: TGTGCCAGCAGCTTAGCTGCGACAGGAAAACGGTATGGCTACACCTTC
CDR3: CASSLAATGKRYGYTF

length: 15
V: TRBV19
J: TRBJ2-5
D: NA
size: NA
DNA: TGTGCCAGTAGTTCACTCGGGGTAGGGAGGGAGACCCAGTACTTC
CDR3: CASSSLGVGRETQYF

length: 17
V: TRBV7-2
J: TRBJ2-5
D: TRBD2
size: NA
DNA: TGTGCCAGCAGCTTTACTGGGACTAGCGGGAGTGGGGAGACCCAGTACTTC
CDR3: CASSFTGTSGSGETQYF

length: 16
V: TRBV28
J: TRBJ1-5
D: NA
size: NA
DNA: TGTGCCAGCAGTTTAGTTGCCAGGCTTAGCAATCAGCCCCAGCATTTT
CDR3: CASSLVARLSNQPQHF

length: 13
V: TRBV18
J: TRBJ2-1
D: NA
size: NA
DNA: TGTGCCAGCTCACCATCACGGGGCAATGAGCAGTTCTTC
CDR3: CASSPSRGNEQFF

length: 18
V: TRBV15
J: TRBJ1-5
D: NA
size: NA
DNA: TGTGCCACCAGCAGAGTCGGAAGGGGCCACCGTGGCAATCAGCCCCAGCATTTT
CDR3: CATSRVGRGHRGNQPQHF

length: 17
V: TRBV28
J: TRBJ2-7
D: TRBD2
size: NA
DNA: TGTGCCAGCAGTTTCAGATCCGGGACTAGCGGACTCTACGAGCAGTACTTC
CDR3: CASSFRSGTSGLYEQYF

length: 15
V: TRBV28
J: TRBJ1-2
D: NA
size: once
DNA: TGTGCCAGCAGTTCTCACAGGCGAGCTAACTATGGCTACACCTTC
CDR3: CASSSHRRANYGYTF